Below, 22 T cell receptor beta chains from the same sample are listed, as sequenced in a study of shared clonotypes between healthy human individuals. Generated by immunoSEQ multiplex PCR, the TCRdb table keeps only in-frame clones and is missing some. The table includes hundreds of thousands of clones, less than 80% detected once. The sequenced sample consisted of memory CD4+ T cells sorted from blood. The subset here: CD45RA-negative fraction. The receptor set was obtained from a woman in her thirties in good health.

This chain connects TRBV23-1 to TRBJ2-1; 8 nucleotides align to TRBD2. Being an ORF, TRBV23-1 has a function that is uncertain. V dropped 3 bases and J dropped 5; count of bases not matched to a gene: 9. This CDR3 contains 16 residues. CDR3 loop: CASSHVLAECHNEQFF. CDR3 coding DNA: TGCGCCAGCAGTCATGTACTAGCGGAGTGCCACAATGAGCAGTTCTTC.

The chain employs TRBV6-1 and TRBJ2-7, with D hard to call. The CDR3 consists of 14 residues. V was clipped by 2 bases and J by 1 base, with 9 bases between them. The germline gives CDR1 MNHNS, CDR2 SASEGT. The CDR3 DNA reads TGTGCCAGCAGTGAACCGCGGTCTTCCTACGAGCAGTACTTC. Translation gives CASSEPRSSYEQYF.

Comments on this clone: At the DNA level, this CDR3 is encoded by other sequences in the same sample as well. The chain joins TRBV6-5 to TRBJ2-2, with 8 bases that match TRBD1. Per the germline V gene, CDR1 is MNHEY and CDR2 is SVGAGI. The CDR3 sequence is 14 residues long. The V gene end was trimmed by 5 bases and the J gene end by 5 bases; junction bases not matched to a gene: 4. CDR3 sequence (DNA): TGTGCCAGCAGTCGCACAGGGGGAACCGGGGAGCTGTTTTTT. Its protein is CASSRTGGTGELFF.

The chain links TRBV7-2 to TRBJ2-6; D remains ambiguous. The germline V gene encodes CDR1 SGHTA and CDR2 FQGNSA. The CDR3 totals 19 residues. The ends were cut back, 7 bases at V and 0 bases at J, with 22 bases in the middle. CDR3 bases: TGTGCCAGCACCCGATATCCCCCGCCAGGCGCCTCTGGGGCCAACGTCCTGACTTTC. It is translated as CASTRYPPPGASGANVLTF.

The chain has TRBV11-2 and TRBJ1-3; TRBD1 might be the D (6 bases). The germline gives CDR1 SGHAT, CDR2 FQNNGV. This CDR3 has 15 amino acids. Deletions cut 5 bases from V and 2 bases from J, with 13 bases between. CDR3 loop: CASSRLQGTGNTIYF. The CDR3 region has the DNA TGTGCCAGCAGCCGCCTACAGGGTACTGGAAACACCATATATTTT.

V gene TRBV4-1 combines with J gene TRBJ2-7, with D perhaps given as TRBD1 or TRBD2 (5 bases each). This CDR3 has 16 amino acids. CDR1 and CDR2 from the germline V gene are MGHRA and YSYEKL. The V gene lost 1 base and the J gene lost 0 bases, with 13 bases spanning the gap. CDR3 in DNA: TGCGCCAGCAGCCAAGCCGGGACGGTGAGCTCCTACGAGCAGTACTTC. It translates to CASSQAGTVSSYEQYF.

The rearrangement links TRBV7-8 to TRBJ2-1; no clear D gene. The CDR3 runs to 15 residues. Germline CDR1 SGHVS, CDR2 FQNEAQ. V lost 2 bases and J 2 bases, leaving 10 bases between the germline ends. DNA for the CDR3: TGTGCCAGCAGCTTAAGGGTTCTTACCTACAATGAGCAGTTCTTC. Its translation: CASSLRVLTYNEQFF. The full variable domain, in which reference TRBV7-8 and TRBJ2-1 provide the parts outside the CDR3, is GAGVSQSPRYKVAKRGQDVALRCDPISGHVSLFWYQQALGQGPEFLTYFQNEAQLDKSGLPSDRFFAERPEGSVSTLKIQRTQQEDSAVYLCASSLRVLTYNEQFFGPGTRLTVL.

V is TRBV14 and J is TRBJ2-5, with 8 nucleotides matching TRBD1. Gene TRBJ2-7 matches the end of the DNA better, so the J call may be wrong. The germline CDR1 and CDR2 sequences are SGHDN and FVKESK. This CDR3 spans 16 amino acids. The CDR3 DNA follows: TGTGCCAGCAGCCAAGATATAGGGGGGACAGGCGACGAGCAGTACTTC. This sequence encodes CASSQDIGGTGDEQYF.

V gene TRBV21-1 combines with J gene TRBJ1-4; TRBD1 reflects the table's D call only, with no check against the DNA. TRBV21-1 is noted as a pseudogene. The CDR3 has 17 residues. CDR3 sequence reads: CASSKLRTIPWDEKLFF. The DNA of the CDR3 is TGTGCCAGCAGCAAATTGAGGACAATCCCTTGGGATGAAAAACTGTTTTTT.

A single count supports this clone. The rearrangement links TRBV5-1 to TRBJ2-1; 8 nucleotides agree with TRBD2. This CDR3 region has 15 residues. Germline V lookup: CDR1 SGHRS, CDR2 YFSETQ. Trimming cost V 3 bases and J 7 bases; bases outside gene matches: 9. This CDR3 reads CASSSPGGKRNEQFF. The CDR3 nucleotides read TGCGCCAGCAGCTCCCCGGGAGGGAAAAGAAATGAGCAGTTCTTC.

The rearrangement uses TRBV28 and TRBJ2-7; no clear D gene. Trimming left V 5 bases short and J 6 bases short, with 23 bases between. CDR1 MDHEN and CDR2 SYDVKM come from the germline V gene. The length of the CDR3 is 16 residues. CDR3 nucleotides: TGTGCCAGCAGTGCAAACTCCATAGGGCATAGGGTCGAGCAGTACTTC. It encodes CASSANSIGHRVEQYF. Variable domain in full (rest from reference TRBV28 and TRBJ2-7): DVKVTQSSRYLVKRTGEKVFLECVQDMDHENMFWYRQDPGLGLRLIYFSYDVKMKEKGDIPEGYSVSREKKERFSLILESASTNQTSMYLCASSANSIGHRVEQYFGPGTRLTVT.

This clone was seen more than once but under ten times. The same CDR3 can be traced to other DNA sequences in this sample. The chain employs TRBV7-8 and TRBJ1-2, with D uncertain. V was pared by 4 bases and J by 5 bases, with 8 bases between. The germline V gene has CDR1 SGHVS and CDR2 FQNEAQ. The CDR3 has 12 residues. The DNA for the CDR3 is TGTGCCAGCAGCTCGGGAGATTATGGCTACACCTTC. Translation gives CASSSGDYGYTF. Full variable domain (missing parts from reference TRBV7-8 and TRBJ1-2): GAGVSQSPRYKVAKRGQDVALRCDPISGHVSLFWYQQALGQGPEFLTYFQNEAQLDKSGLPSDRFFAERPEGSVSTLKIQRTQQEDSAVYLCASSSGDYGYTFGSGTRLTVV.

This sequence joins TRBV27 and TRBJ2-1, with TRBD2 matching 13 bases. V trimming: 5 bases; J trimming: 7 bases; junction bases outside the gene matches: 5. Germline CDR1 and CDR2: MNHEY and SMNVEV (reference sequence). This CDR3 has 15 amino acids. The CDR3 loop reads CASSMGLAGMNEQFF. CDR3 DNA sequence: TGTGCCAGCAGTATGGGACTAGCGGGAATGAATGAGCAGTTCTTC.

The chain employs TRBV4-1 and TRBJ2-5; 11 bases line up with TRBD2. Germline V gives CDR1 MGHRA, CDR2 YSYEKL. The CDR3 has 20 residues. The V segment lost 1 base and the J segment 2 bases; nucleotides outside the gene matches: 15. The CDR3 protein is CASSQGLRPGTSGLQETQYF. The CDR3 nucleotides read TGCGCCAGCAGCCAAGGTCTGAGGCCCGGGACTAGCGGATTACAAGAGACCCAGTACTTC.

Only a few counts were recorded for this clone. This rearrangement joins TRBV29-1 to TRBJ1-1; D gene ambiguous. This CDR3 region has 13 residues. Trimming removed 2 bases from V and 5 bases from J, with 12 bases in between. CDR1 SQVTM and CDR2 ANQGSEA come from the germline V gene. CDR3 sequence reads: CSVEREPGTEAFF. The CDR3 bases are TGCAGCGTTGAAAGGGAGCCGGGGACTGAAGCTTTCTTT.

This clone showed up many times. The V call is TRBV19, the J call TRBJ2-5; D possibly corresponds to TRBD2 (5 bases). In germline, CDR1 is LNHDA, CDR2 SQIVND (reference sequence). The CDR3 totals 16 residues. Trimming shortened V by 7 bases and J by 5 bases, and 23 bases separated the two germline ends. CDR3 in DNA: TGTGCCAGTACCCCGGAGGTAGCGAGCAAAGAGGAGACCCAGTACTTC. Its protein product is CASTPEVASKEETQYF.

This chain joins TRBV6-1 and TRBJ1-4; D might be TRBD1 (5 bases). The CDR3 length is 13 residues. Germline CDR1 is MNHNS and CDR2 is SASEGT. V was cut by 8 bases and J by 6 bases, with 13 bases left in between. The DNA for the CDR3 is TGTGCCAGCCTTTTAAGGGGCCATGAAAAACTGTTTTTT. Protein: CASLLRGHEKLFF.

The gene calls are TRBV5-1 and TRBJ2-2; no clear D. The V end lost 0 bases, the J end lost 2 bases, and 5 bases lay between the germline ends. Per the germline V gene, CDR1 is SGHRS and CDR2 is YFSETQ. The CDR3 totals 14 residues. The CDR3 region has the DNA TGCGCCAGCAGCTTGGGAAGAAACACCGGGGAGCTGTTTTTT. Its protein is CASSLGRNTGELFF. Looking up the rest from reference TRBV5-1 and TRBJ2-2 gives the full variable domain: KAGVTQTPRYLIKTRGQQVTLSCSPISGHRSVSWYQQTPGQGLQFLFEYFSETQRNKGNFPGRFSGRQFSNSRSEMNVSTLELGDSALYLCASSLGRNTGELFFGEGSRLTVL.

The genes are TRBV7-3 and TRBJ2-3; 7 positions agree with TRBD2. This CDR3 is built from 15 residues. Trimming took 3 bases from V and 0 from J; bases not matched to a gene: 3. Germline-derived CDR1 and CDR2 are SGHTA and FQGTGA. CDR3 coding DNA: TGTGCCAGCAGCTTGAGCGGGAAAAGCACAGATACGCAGTATTTT. Translating gives CASSLSGKSTDTQYF.

This rearrangement joins TRBV15 to TRBJ2-7; D not certain. Per germline, CDR1 LNHNV and CDR2 YYDKDF (reference sequence). The CDR3 is 13 residues long. Trimming cost V 4 bases and J 3 bases, with 10 bases left between them. CDR3 DNA sequence: TGTGCCACCAGCATGTCTACCGACTACGAGCAGTACTTC. Its protein product is CATSMSTDYEQYF.

V and J are TRBV11-2 and TRBJ1-4; D uncertain. CDR3 length equals 13 residues. Germline CDR1 and CDR2: SGHAT and FQNNGV. V dropped 4 bases and J dropped 4 bases, with 7 bases sitting between them. The CDR3 bases are TGTGCCAGCAGCTCCTTTGGTAATGAAAAACTGTTTTTT. As protein: CASSSFGNEKLFF.

The V gene is TRBV2, the J gene TRBJ1-1, with D tentatively TRBD1 (6 bases). The CDR3 extends over 11 amino acids. Between the trimmed V and J ends, which lost 9 bases and 5 bases, there was a span of 10 bases. CDR1 SNHLY and CDR2 FYNNEI come from the germline V gene. The CDR3 sequence is CASLRGTEAFF. CDR3 nucleotide sequence: TGTGCCAGTTTAAGGGGGACTGAAGCTTTCTTT.